This entry is about one TCR beta chain. Its target is unknown. Distinct nucleotide sequences in the sample also encode this CDR3. Primers for the PCR totalled 60 Vbeta and 13 Jbeta. Generated by immunoSEQ multiplex PCR, the TCRdb table keeps only in-frame clones and is missing some. The sample carries about 160,000 clones, roughly 80% recorded once. This sample was taken from a study of cytomegalovirus exposure and HLA in healthy donors. Study results and caveats: Some V segments, TRBV6-2 and TRBV6-3 among them, were indistinguishable and were therefore excluded. Follow-up analysis later connected one missense variant in DCLRE1C with trimming of TCR beta V- and J-genes. Previous analysis showed most TCR beta V segments were productive about 87% or about 30% of the time. Sequencing depth roughly uniform across donors was assumed in presence/absence analyses.

Germline V gene sequence: CDR1 MNHEY, CDR2 SMNVEV (reference sequence). The germline V and J ends were trimmed by 5 bases and 8 bases, with 12 bases remaining between them. The CDR3 extends over 12 amino acids. The sequencing sample was made of PBMCs. This clonotype was sampled from a girl aged 2 to 9 in good health and CMV-seropositive. The rearrangement joins TRBV27 to TRBJ1-2, with TRBD1 as a possible D gene (6 bases). The CDR3 spells CASSPTGGGYTF. CDR3 sequence (DNA): TGTGCCAGCAGTCCTACTGGGGGCGGCTACACCTTC.